What follows are 22 T cell receptor beta chains derived from one specimen sequenced in a study of early stage breast cancer tumors. The assay was immunoSEQ multiplex PCR, and TCRdb's table has in-frame clones only and misses some. The table shows roughly 53,000 clones, with around nine tenths occurring only once. Sequencing used blood. These receptors were obtained from a person aged 65 to 79 with breast cancer.

The chain combines TRBV5-1 with TRBJ2-5, with TRBD2 matching over 11 bases. Looked up from germline, CDR1 is SGHRS and CDR2 is YFSETQ. V was clipped by 6 bases and J by 4 bases; unmatched bases: 14. The CDR3 is 17 residues long. The DNA of the CDR3 is TGCGCCAGCAAGAGATCGTTTGGGACTAGCGGATTAGAGACCCAGTACTTC. This sequence encodes CASKRSFGTSGLETQYF.

The V and J genes are TRBV28 and TRBJ1-5; D is undetermined. Germline CDR1 MDHEN, CDR2 SYDVKM. Trimming took 6 bases from V and 2 from J, leaving 5 bases between them. The CDR3 sequence is 12 residues long. The CDR3 coding sequence is TGTGCCAGCAGCACGGGCAATCAGCCCCAGCATTTT. Encoded protein: CASSTGNQPQHF.

The gene calls are TRBV29-1 and TRBJ2-3; 10 positions match TRBD2. The CDR3 totals 14 residues. V lost 4 bases and J lost 6; bases outside the gene matches: 7. Germline V CDR1 and CDR2: SQVTM, ANQGSEA. In DNA, the CDR3 is TGCAGCGTTGGGACTAGCGGTACTCTGGATACGCAGTATTTT. It specifies CSVGTSGTLDTQYF.

This rearrangement joins TRBV7-8 to TRBJ2-1, with TRBD1 identical over 10 bases. CDR1 is SGHVS and CDR2 is FQNEAQ in the germline V gene. Trimming removed 5 bases from V and 12 bases from J; junction bases left unmatched: 7. The CDR3 is made up of 13 amino acids. CDR3 protein: CASSDRQGARQFF. CDR3 sequence (DNA): TGTGCCAGCAGCGATAGACAGGGGGCCAGGCAGTTCTTC.

The V and J genes are TRBV19 and TRBJ2-4; TRBD2 might be the D (5 bases). CDR1 LNHDA and CDR2 SQIVND come from the germline V gene (reference sequence). V was trimmed by 9 bases and J by 5 bases, leaving 8 bases between them. The CDR3 spans 11 residues. In DNA form, the CDR3 reads TGTGCCAGGATCGGGGAAAACATTCAGTACTTC. Translation gives CARIGENIQYF.

The chain links TRBV19 to TRBJ1-5, with D possibly TRBD1 on 5 matching bases. The CDR3 runs 16 residues. CDR1 and CDR2 from the germline V gene are LNHDA and SQIVND (reference sequence). V gave up 1 base and J gave up 2 bases, with 12 bases separating them. The CDR3 region is CASSIGLGVGNQPQHF. Here the CDR3 DNA reads TGTGCCAGTAGTATAGGGTTAGGGGTTGGCAATCAGCCCCAGCATTTT.

This clone was seen only once. V and J are TRBV7-2 and TRBJ2-5; perhaps TRBD1 as D (6 bases). V was clipped by 4 bases and J by 1 base, with 10 bases between them. This CDR3 contains 14 residues. From germline, CDR1 is SGHTA and CDR2 FQGNSA. Here the CDR3 reads CASSSLGGQETQYF. In nucleotides, the CDR3 is TGTGCCAGCAGCTCCTTAGGGGGCCAAGAGACCCAGTACTTC.

The chain links TRBV7-6 to TRBJ1-3; 7 bases line up with TRBD1. The germline V gene encodes CDR1 SGHVS and CDR2 FNYEAQ. The CDR3 totals 14 residues. With 5 bases clipped from V and 3 bases from J, the junction kept 4 bases outside the gene matches. The DNA of the CDR3 is TGTGCCAGCAGCGACAGGGCAGATGGAAACACCATATATTTT. The encoded protein is CASSDRADGNTIYF.

The chain is built from TRBV29-1 and TRBJ1-5; possibly TRBD1 for D (6 bases). Germline assignment: CDR1 SQVTM and CDR2 ANQGSEA. The CDR3 contains 14 residues. V lost 6 bases to trimming and J lost 3 bases, with 15 bases between them. The CDR3 DNA reads TGCAGCGTCGCTACAGGGAATGCCAATCAGCCCCAGCATTTT. Amino acid sequence: CSVATGNANQPQHF.

V gene TRBV28 combines with J gene TRBJ1-3; D unclear. V dropped 7 bases and J dropped 2 bases, with 6 bases sitting between them. Germline loops: CDR1 MDHEN, CDR2 SYDVKM. The length of the CDR3 is 12 residues. CDR3 in DNA: TGTGCCAGCATAGCGCCTGGAAACACCATATATTTT. Translated: CASIAPGNTIYF.

V gene TRBV7-9 combines with J gene TRBJ2-3, with 9 bases identical to TRBD2. The CDR3 has 15 amino acids. In germline, CDR1 is SEHNR, CDR2 FQNEAQ (reference sequence). With 3 bases clipped from V and 3 bases from J, the junction kept 4 bases outside the gene matches. The CDR3 DNA reads as TGTGCCAGCAGCTTTGGCACTAGCGGGACAGATACGCAGTATTTT. It encodes CASSFGTSGTDTQYF.

This chain uses TRBV5-1 with TRBJ2-1; D possibly corresponds to TRBD2 (5 bases). Germline CDR1 SGHRS, CDR2 YFSETQ. The germline V and J ends were trimmed by 7 bases and 1 base, with 15 bases remaining between them. This CDR3 is built from 15 residues. The CDR3 region has the DNA TGCGCCAGCCACCCAAGCGGCACTTCCTACAATGAGCAGTTCTTC. This codes for CASHPSGTSYNEQFF.

The chain couples TRBV5-1 to TRBJ1-6, with D hard to call. Trimming removed 2 bases from V and 11 bases from J, with 17 bases in between. This CDR3 contains 15 residues. Germline V gene data show CDR1 as SGHRS and CDR2 as YFSETQ. The CDR3 reads CASSFSQPKEAPLHF. The CDR3 nucleotides are TGCGCCAGCAGCTTTTCCCAGCCAAAGGAGGCACCCCTCCACTTT. The variable domain in full, completed from reference TRBV5-1 and TRBJ1-6, reads KAGVTQTPRYLIKTRGQQVTLSCSPISGHRSVSWYQQTPGQGLQFLFEYFSETQRNKGNFPGRFSGRQFSNSRSEMNVSTLELGDSALYLCASSFSQPKEAPLHFGNGTRLTVT.

The rearrangement uses TRBV27 and TRBJ2-5; 13 bases are a match to TRBD2. V gave up 2 bases and J gave up 5 bases; unmatched junction bases: 5. From germline, CDR1 is MNHEY and CDR2 SMNVEV (reference sequence). CDR3 length equals 16 residues. The CDR3 sequence: CASSLRLAGGKETQYF. DNA of the CDR3: TGTGCCAGCAGTTTACGACTAGCGGGAGGAAAGGAGACCCAGTACTTC.

The gene calls are TRBV7-3 and TRBJ1-6; D might be TRBD1 (5 bases). CDR1 is SGHTA, CDR2 FQGTGA, per germline. This CDR3 spans 14 amino acids. V lost 2 bases and J 7 bases, leaving 9 bases between the germline ends. The CDR3 here is CASSLGRGNSPLHF. In DNA, the CDR3 is TGTGCCAGCAGCTTAGGGCGGGGGAATTCACCCCTCCACTTT.

This rearrangement joins TRBV29-1 to TRBJ2-7; TRBD2 agrees at 9 bases. The germline CDR1 and CDR2 sequences are SQVTM and ANQGSEA. The ends lost 6 bases at V and 4 bases at J; junction bases unmatched: 13. This CDR3 comprises 15 residues. CDR3 residues: CSVRKAGGPQYEQYF. DNA of the CDR3: TGCAGCGTCCGGAAGGCGGGAGGGCCTCAGTACGAGCAGTACTTC.

The chain uses TRBV7-6 and TRBJ1-2, with D perhaps matching TRBD1 (6 bases). Trimming left V 5 bases short and J 6 bases short, with 13 bases between. The CDR3 spans 13 residues. Germline V gene data show CDR1 as SGHVS and CDR2 as FNYEAQ. CDR3 protein: CASSTTGFDGYTF. The CDR3 nucleotides read TGTGCCAGCAGCACGACAGGATTCGATGGCTACACCTTC.

This rearrangement joins TRBV29-1 to TRBJ2-7; 8 bases line up with TRBD1. CDR3 length: 15 residues. The V and J ends lost 3 bases and 0 bases, in that order; junction bases with no gene match: 7. Germline V gives CDR1 SQVTM, CDR2 ANQGSEA. The CDR3 spells CSVDGDRINSYEQYF. The DNA of the CDR3 is TGCAGCGTTGATGGGGACAGGATCAACTCCTACGAGCAGTACTTC.

V and J are TRBV20-1 and TRBJ1-4; 10 bases line up with TRBD1. J was trimmed by 15 bases and V by 5 bases; bases with no gene match: 6. From germline, CDR1 is DFQATT and CDR2 SNEGSKA (reference sequence). This CDR3 spans 11 amino acids. CDR3 loop: CSAGGGTGVFF. CDR3 in DNA: TGCAGTGCTGGAGGGGGGACAGGGGTGTTTTTT.

The chain carries TRBV4-1 and TRBJ1-2; the D gene is possibly TRBD1 (5 bases). V gave up 4 bases and J gave up 8 bases, with 20 bases separating them. The CDR3 loop spans 15 amino acids. CDR1 and CDR2 from the germline V gene are MGHRA and YSYEKL. The CDR3 loop reads CASSPDSGWVGGYTF. As DNA, the CDR3 is TGCGCCAGCAGCCCAGACAGCGGATGGGTGGGAGGCTACACCTTC.

The chain carries TRBV6-5 and TRBJ2-7; the match to TRBD1 covers 7 bases. Germline trimming cut 6 bases from V and 3 bases from J; bases unmatched to any gene: 5. In germline, CDR1 is MNHEY, CDR2 SVGAGI. The CDR3 has 13 residues. CDR3 in DNA: TGTGCCAGCAGCGAGGGACAGAACTACGAGCAGTACTTC. This codes for CASSEGQNYEQYF.

The chain has TRBV5-1 and TRBJ1-2; tentative D call: TRBD1 (6 bases). The germline gives CDR1 SGHRS, CDR2 YFSETQ. This CDR3 has 15 residues. Trimming took 1 base from V and 1 from J, leaving 11 bases between them. The CDR3 DNA follows: TGCGCCAGCAGCTTGTCAGGACAGATTAACTATGGCTACACCTTC. Its translation is CASSLSGQINYGYTF.